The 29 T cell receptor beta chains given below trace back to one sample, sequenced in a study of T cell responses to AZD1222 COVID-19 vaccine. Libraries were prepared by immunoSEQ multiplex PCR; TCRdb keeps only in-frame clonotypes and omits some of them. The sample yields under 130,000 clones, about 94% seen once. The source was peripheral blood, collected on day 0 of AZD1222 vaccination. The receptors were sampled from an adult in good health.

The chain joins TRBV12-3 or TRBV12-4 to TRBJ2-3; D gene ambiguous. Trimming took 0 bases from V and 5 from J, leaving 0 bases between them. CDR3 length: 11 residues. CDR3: CASSLADTQYF. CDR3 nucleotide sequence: TGTGCCAGCAGTTTAGCAGATACGCAGTATTTT.

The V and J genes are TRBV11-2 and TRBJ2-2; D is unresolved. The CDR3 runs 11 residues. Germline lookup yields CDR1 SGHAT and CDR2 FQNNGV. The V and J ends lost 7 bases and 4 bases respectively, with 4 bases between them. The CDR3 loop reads CASTTTGELFF. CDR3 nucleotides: TGTGCCAGCACCACCACCGGGGAGCTGTTTTTT.

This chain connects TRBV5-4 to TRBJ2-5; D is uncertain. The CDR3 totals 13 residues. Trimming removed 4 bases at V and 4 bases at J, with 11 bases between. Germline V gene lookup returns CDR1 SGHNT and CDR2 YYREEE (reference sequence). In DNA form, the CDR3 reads TGTGCCAGCAGCCAAATCGTGGCAGAGACCCAGTACTTC. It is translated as CASSQIVAETQYF.

CDR3 in amino acids: CASSVWLAGGPGELFF. CDR3 in DNA: TGTGCCAGCAGCGTCTGGCTAGCGGGAGGGCCCGGGGAGCTGTTTTTT. V is TRBV9 and J is TRBJ2-2; 12 bases fit TRBD2. The ends lost 2 bases at V and 6 bases at J; junction bases unmatched: 5. The CDR3 length is 16 residues. Germline V gene lookup returns CDR1 SGDLS and CDR2 YYNGEE.

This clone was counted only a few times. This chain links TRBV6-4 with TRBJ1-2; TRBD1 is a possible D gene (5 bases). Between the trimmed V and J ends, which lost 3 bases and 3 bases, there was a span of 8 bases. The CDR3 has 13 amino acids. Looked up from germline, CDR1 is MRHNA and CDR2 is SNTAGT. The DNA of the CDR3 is TGTGCCAGCAGTGAAACAGGCGACTATGGCTACACCTTC. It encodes CASSETGDYGYTF.

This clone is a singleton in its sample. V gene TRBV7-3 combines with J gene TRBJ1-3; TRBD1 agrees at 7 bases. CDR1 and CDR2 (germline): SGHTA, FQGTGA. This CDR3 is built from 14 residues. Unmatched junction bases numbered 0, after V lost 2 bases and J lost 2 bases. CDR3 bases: TGTGCCAGCAGCTTAGGACAGGCTGGAAACACCATATATTTT. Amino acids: CASSLGQAGNTIYF. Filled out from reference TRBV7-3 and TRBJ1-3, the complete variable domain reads GAGVSQTPSNKVTEKGKYVELRCDPISGHTALYWYRQSLGQGPEFLIYFQGTGAADDSGLPNDRFFAVRPEGSVSTLKIQRTERGDSAVYLCASSLGQAGNTIYFGEGSWLTVV.

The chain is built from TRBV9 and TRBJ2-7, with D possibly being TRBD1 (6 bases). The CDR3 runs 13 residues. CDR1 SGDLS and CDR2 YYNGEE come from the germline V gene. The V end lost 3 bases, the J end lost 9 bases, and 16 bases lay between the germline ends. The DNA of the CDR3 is TGTGCCAGCAGCGGGCTACAGGGTGGAGGGCAGTACTTC. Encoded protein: CASSGLQGGGQYF.

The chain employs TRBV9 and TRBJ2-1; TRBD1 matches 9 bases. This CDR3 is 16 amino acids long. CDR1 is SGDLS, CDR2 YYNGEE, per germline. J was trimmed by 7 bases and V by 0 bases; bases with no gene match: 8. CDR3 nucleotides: TGTGCCAGCAGCGTAGATCAGGGACAGGGAGGAAATGAGCAGTTCTTC. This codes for CASSVDQGQGGNEQFF.

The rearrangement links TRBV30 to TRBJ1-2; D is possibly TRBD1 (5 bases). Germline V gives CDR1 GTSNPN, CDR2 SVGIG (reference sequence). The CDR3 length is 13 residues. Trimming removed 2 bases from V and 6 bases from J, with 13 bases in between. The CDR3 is CAWSPRVMDGYTF. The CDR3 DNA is TGTGCCTGGAGTCCCAGGGTTATGGATGGCTACACCTTC.

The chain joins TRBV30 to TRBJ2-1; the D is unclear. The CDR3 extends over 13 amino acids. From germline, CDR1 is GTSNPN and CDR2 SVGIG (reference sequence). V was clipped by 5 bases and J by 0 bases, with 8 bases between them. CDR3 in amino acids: CAWSWSSYNEQFF. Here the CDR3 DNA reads TGTGCCTGGTCTTGGAGCTCCTACAATGAGCAGTTCTTC.

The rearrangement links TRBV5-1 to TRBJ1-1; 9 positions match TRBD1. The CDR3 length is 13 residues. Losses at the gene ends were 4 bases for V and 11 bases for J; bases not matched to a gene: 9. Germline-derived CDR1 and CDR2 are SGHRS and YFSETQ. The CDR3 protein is CASSPGTGSDAFF. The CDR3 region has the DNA TGCGCCAGCAGCCCCGGGACAGGGAGTGACGCTTTCTTT.

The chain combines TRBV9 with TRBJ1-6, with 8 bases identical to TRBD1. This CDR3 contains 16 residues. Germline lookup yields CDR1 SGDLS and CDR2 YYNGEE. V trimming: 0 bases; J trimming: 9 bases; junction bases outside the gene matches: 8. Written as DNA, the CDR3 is TGTGCCAGCAGCGTAGAGGGGGGGACAGGTGGTTCACCCCTCCACTTT. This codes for CASSVEGGTGGSPLHF. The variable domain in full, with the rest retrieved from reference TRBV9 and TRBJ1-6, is DSGVTQTPKHLITATGQRVTLRCSPRSGDLSVYWYQQSLDQGLQFLIQYYNGEERAKGNILERFSAQQFPDLHSELNLSSLELGDSALYFCASSVEGGTGGSPLHFGNGTRLTVT.

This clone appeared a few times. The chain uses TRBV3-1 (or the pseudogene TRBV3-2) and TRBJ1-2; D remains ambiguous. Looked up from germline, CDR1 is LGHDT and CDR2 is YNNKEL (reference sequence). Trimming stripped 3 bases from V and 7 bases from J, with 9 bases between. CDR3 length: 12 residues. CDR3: CASSQTTFGYTF. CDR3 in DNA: TGTGCCAGCAGCCAGACGACATTTGGCTACACCTTC.

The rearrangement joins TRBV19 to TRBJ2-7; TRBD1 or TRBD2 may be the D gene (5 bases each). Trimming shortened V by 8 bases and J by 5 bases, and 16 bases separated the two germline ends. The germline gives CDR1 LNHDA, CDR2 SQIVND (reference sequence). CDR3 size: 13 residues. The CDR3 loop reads CASGGRILNEQYF. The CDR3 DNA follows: TGTGCCAGTGGGGGACGGATTTTAAACGAGCAGTACTTC.

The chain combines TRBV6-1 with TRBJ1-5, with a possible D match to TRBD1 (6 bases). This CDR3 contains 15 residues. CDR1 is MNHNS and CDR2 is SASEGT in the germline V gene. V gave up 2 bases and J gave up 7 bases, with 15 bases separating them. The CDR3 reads CASSEQGRAGQPQHF. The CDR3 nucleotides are TGTGCCAGCAGTGAACAGGGGAGAGCGGGGCAGCCCCAGCATTTT.

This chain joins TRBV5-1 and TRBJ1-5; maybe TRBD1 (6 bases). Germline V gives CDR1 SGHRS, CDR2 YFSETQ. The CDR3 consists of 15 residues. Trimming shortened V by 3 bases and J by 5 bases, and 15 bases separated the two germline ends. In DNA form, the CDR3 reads TGCGCCAGCAGCTCGATGGGGGGGCAGGATCAGCCCCAGCATTTT. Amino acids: CASSSMGGQDQPQHF.

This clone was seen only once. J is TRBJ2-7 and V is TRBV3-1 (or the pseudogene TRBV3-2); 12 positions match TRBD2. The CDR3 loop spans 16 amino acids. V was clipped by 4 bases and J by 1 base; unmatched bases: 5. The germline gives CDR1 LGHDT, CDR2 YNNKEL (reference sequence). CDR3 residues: CASSLTTSGGSYEQYF. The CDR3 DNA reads TGTGCCAGCAGCCTCACGACTAGCGGGGGTTCCTACGAGCAGTACTTC.

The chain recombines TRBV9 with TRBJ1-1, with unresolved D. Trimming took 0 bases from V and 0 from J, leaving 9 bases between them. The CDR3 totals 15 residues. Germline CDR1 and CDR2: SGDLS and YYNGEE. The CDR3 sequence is CASSVGLGMNTEAFF. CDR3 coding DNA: TGTGCCAGCAGCGTAGGGCTTGGGATGAACACTGAAGCTTTCTTT. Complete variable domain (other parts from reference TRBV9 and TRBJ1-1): DSGVTQTPKHLITATGQRVTLRCSPRSGDLSVYWYQQSLDQGLQFLIQYYNGEERAKGNILERFSAQQFPDLHSELNLSSLELGDSALYFCASSVGLGMNTEAFFGQGTRLTVV.

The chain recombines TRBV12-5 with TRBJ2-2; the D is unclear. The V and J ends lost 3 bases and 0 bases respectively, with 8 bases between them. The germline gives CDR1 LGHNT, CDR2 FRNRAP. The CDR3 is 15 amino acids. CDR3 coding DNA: TGTGCTAGTGGTTTCCTGATCTCGAACACCGGGGAGCTGTTTTTT. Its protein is CASGFLISNTGELFF.

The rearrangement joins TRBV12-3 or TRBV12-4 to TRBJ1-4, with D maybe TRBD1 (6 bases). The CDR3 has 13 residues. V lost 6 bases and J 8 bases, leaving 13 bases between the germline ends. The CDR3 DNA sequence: TGTGCCAGCAGCCCCGGACAGTTGGAAAAACTGTTTTTT. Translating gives CASSPGQLEKLFF.

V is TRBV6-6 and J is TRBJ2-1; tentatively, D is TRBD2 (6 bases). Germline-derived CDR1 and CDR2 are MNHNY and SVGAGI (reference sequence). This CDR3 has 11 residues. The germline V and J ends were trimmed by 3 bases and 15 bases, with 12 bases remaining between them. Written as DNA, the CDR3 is TGTGCCAGCAGTTATGTCGGGGGACCGTTCTTC. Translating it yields CASSYVGGPFF.

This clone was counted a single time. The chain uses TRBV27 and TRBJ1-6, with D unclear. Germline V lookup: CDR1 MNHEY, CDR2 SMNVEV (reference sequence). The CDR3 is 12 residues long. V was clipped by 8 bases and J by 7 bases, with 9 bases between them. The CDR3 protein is CASGRINSPLHF. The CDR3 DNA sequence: TGTGCCAGCGGCCGTATCAATTCACCCCTCCACTTT.

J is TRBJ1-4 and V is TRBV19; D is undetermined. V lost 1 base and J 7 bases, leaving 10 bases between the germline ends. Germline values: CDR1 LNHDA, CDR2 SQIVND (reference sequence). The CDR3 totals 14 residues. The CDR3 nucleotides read TGTGCCAGTAGTATAGGGCATTTGGGTGAAAAACTGTTTTTT. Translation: CASSIGHLGEKLFF.

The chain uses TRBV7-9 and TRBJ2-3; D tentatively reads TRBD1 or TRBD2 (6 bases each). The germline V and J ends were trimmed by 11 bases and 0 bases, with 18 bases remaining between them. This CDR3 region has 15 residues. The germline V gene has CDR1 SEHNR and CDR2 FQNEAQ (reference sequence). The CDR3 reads CAWDGGPVSTDTQYF. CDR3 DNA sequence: TGTGCCTGGGACGGGGGCCCAGTTAGCACAGATACGCAGTATTTT.

Here the CDR3 reads CASSSGRDVGETQYF. The CDR3 coding sequence is TGTGCCAGCAGCTCCGGGAGGGACGTCGGTGAGACCCAGTACTTC. The chain uses TRBV7-8 and TRBJ2-5; 8 positions agree with TRBD2. The CDR3 runs to 15 residues. Trimming cost V 4 bases and J 5 bases; bases outside gene matches: 9. The germline V gene has CDR1 SGHVS and CDR2 FQNEAQ.

This chain's CDR3 is CASSLVAEAGTEAFF. CDR3 bases: TGCGCCAGCAGCTTGGTGGCAGAGGCGGGCACTGAAGCTTTCTTT. The chain combines TRBV5-1 with TRBJ1-1; unclear D gene. CDR1 is SGHRS, CDR2 YFSETQ, per germline. V lost 0 bases and J 4 bases, leaving 13 bases between the germline ends. The CDR3 is 15 residues long.

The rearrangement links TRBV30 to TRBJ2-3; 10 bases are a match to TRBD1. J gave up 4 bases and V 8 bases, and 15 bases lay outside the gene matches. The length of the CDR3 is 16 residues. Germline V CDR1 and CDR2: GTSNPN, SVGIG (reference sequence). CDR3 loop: CAGWPGQGFSADTQYF. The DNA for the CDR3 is TGTGCCGGGTGGCCGGGACAGGGGTTTAGCGCAGATACGCAGTATTTT.

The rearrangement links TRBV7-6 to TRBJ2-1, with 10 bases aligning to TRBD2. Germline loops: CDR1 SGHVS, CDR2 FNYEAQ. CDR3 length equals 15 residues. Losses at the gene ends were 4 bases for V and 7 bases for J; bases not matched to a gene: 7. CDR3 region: CASSSSGGAWNEQFF. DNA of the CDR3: TGTGCCAGCAGCTCAAGCGGGGGGGCCTGGAATGAGCAGTTCTTC.

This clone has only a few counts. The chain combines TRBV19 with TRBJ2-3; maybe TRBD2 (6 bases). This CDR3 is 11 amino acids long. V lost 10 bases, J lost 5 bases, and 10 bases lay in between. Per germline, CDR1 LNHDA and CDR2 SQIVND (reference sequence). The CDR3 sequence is CATRRGDTQYF. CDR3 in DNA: TGTGCCACCCGGAGGGGAGATACGCAGTATTTT. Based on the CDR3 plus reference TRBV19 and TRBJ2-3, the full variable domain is DGGITQSPKYLFRKEGQNVTLSCEQNLNHDAMYWYRQDPGQGLRLIYYSQIVNDFQKGDIAEGYSVSREKKESFPLTVTSAQKNPTAFYLCATRRGDTQYFGPGTRLTVL.